This record covers a single TCR beta chain. This entry is derived from a study of blood T cell repertoires in COVID-19. Across the whole study: Samples of COVID-19 (acute and convalescent) were obtained from the United States, Italy and Spain. T cells, B-cell-depleted T cells, or PBMCs supplied cDNA or gDNA.

Using immunoSEQ multiplex PCR, the repertoire was profiled, and TCRdb retains in-frame clones only, with some absent. This table holds 55,000 to 90,000 clones, around 89% found once. The CDR3 has 14 amino acids. Germline V lookup: CDR1 WNHNN, CDR2 SYGVQD (reference sequence). Trimming cost V 3 bases and J 3 bases, with 10 bases left between them. The chain joins TRBV10-1 to TRBJ2-3; TRBD1 might be the D (6 bases). Sequenced sample: peripheral blood. The TCR originated in a human donor in a cohort sampled during active COVID-19. CDR3 DNA: TGCGCCAGCAGTGATGGCACAGGGACAGATACGCAGTATTTT. Its translation: CASSDGTGTDTQYF.